These 23 T cell receptor beta chains share one sample of origin, sequenced in a study of cytomegalovirus exposure and HLA in healthy donors. Amplification used 60 Vbeta primers and 13 Jbeta primers. The assay was immunoSEQ multiplex PCR, and TCRdb's table has in-frame clones only and misses some. The data hold around 150,000 clones, with 80% to 85% observed a single time. The source material was PBMCs. The receptors derive from a girl aged 2 to 10 in good health and CMV-seropositive.

In this sample, this clone turned up once. CDR3 coding DNA: TGTGCCAGCAGCTTCGCTAGCGGGAGGTTCAATGAGCAGTTCTTC. Translated, it gives CASSFASGRFNEQFF. The chain joins TRBV7-6 to TRBJ2-1, with TRBD2 identical over 11 bases. V lost 3 bases, J lost 6 bases, and 4 bases stayed unmatched. The CDR3 totals 15 residues. The V gene's germline CDR1 is SGHVS and CDR2 FNYEAQ.

This clone was found a few times. The chain couples TRBV2 to TRBJ2-6; the D is unclear. Germline CDR1 and CDR2: SNHLY and FYNNEI. There are 16 residues in the CDR3. Trimming shortened V by 8 bases and J by 2 bases, and 16 bases separated the two germline ends. CDR3 bases: TGTGCCAGCTACAAAAGTCCTAGAGCTGGGGCCAACGTCCTGACTTTC. Its translation is CASYKSPRAGANVLTF.

The rearrangement uses TRBV30 and TRBJ2-7; 8 bases match TRBD2. Germline-derived CDR1 and CDR2 are GTSNPN and SVGIG (reference sequence). The CDR3 sequence is 14 residues long. The V segment lost 3 bases and the J segment 1 base; nucleotides outside the gene matches: 5. This CDR3 is CAWSRAGVSYEQYF. The CDR3 DNA sequence: TGTGCCTGGAGCAGAGCGGGAGTTTCCTACGAGCAGTACTTC.

The rearrangement uses TRBV6-5 and TRBJ1-2; 8 nucleotides align to TRBD1. The CDR3 sequence is 16 residues long. Germline CDR1 reads MNHEY; CDR2 reads SVGAGI. V lost 3 bases to trimming and J lost 3 bases; unmatched junction nucleotides: 9. CDR3 DNA: TGTGCCAGCAGTTATCCCCCAGGGGGCGACGACTATGGCTACACCTTC. Its translation: CASSYPPGGDDYGYTF.

CDR3 sequence (DNA): TGCAGCGTTGTCTCAGGGGGCGGACAGCCCCAGCATTTT. Its translation is CSVVSGGGQPQHF. The chain uses TRBV29-1 and TRBJ1-5, with 8 bases aligning to TRBD1. The trim removed 4 bases at V and 7 bases at J, leaving 6 bases unmatched. The CDR3 consists of 13 residues. Germline V CDR1 and CDR2: SQVTM, ANQGSEA. Supplemented by reference TRBV29-1 and TRBJ1-5, the full variable domain reads SAVISQKPSRDICQRGTSLTIQCQVDSQVTMMFWYRQQPGQSLTLIATANQGSEATYESGFVIDKFPISRPNLTFSTLTVSNMSPEDSSIYLCSVVSGGGQPQHFGDGTRLSIL.

The chain carries TRBV28 and TRBJ1-2; 8 nucleotides agree with TRBD1. CDR1 and CDR2 from the germline V gene are MDHEN and SYDVKM. This CDR3 has 15 amino acids. With V trimmed by 8 bases and J by 2 bases, 10 bases remained unmatched. DNA of the CDR3: TGTGCCAGCTCGTCTACAGGGGGAAGAAACTATGGCTACACCTTC. Translating gives CASSSTGGRNYGYTF.

This chain links TRBV2 with TRBJ1-4; D is ambiguous. CDR3 length equals 15 residues. Germline lookup yields CDR1 SNHLY and CDR2 FYNNEI. V lost 0 bases, J lost 8 bases, and 13 bases lay in between. The CDR3 coding sequence is TGTGCCAGCAGTGAAGCCGGGGTAGGAGAAGAAAAACTGTTTTTT. It specifies CASSEAGVGEEKLFF.

V and J are TRBV7-8 and TRBJ2-3, with 10 bases aligning to TRBD2. Germline V CDR1 and CDR2: SGHVS, FQNEAQ. The CDR3 totals 16 residues. The V segment lost 2 bases and the J segment 14 bases; nucleotides outside the gene matches: 16. Here the CDR3 reads CASSLFSSGRRPRGYF. The CDR3, as DNA: TGTGCCAGCAGCTTATTCTCTAGCGGGAGACGCCCTCGTGGGTATTTT.

The V gene is TRBV27, the J gene TRBJ2-7; tentatively, D is TRBD2 (6 bases). The length of the CDR3 is 14 residues. V lost 2 bases and J lost 3, with 11 bases in between. Germline-derived CDR1 and CDR2 are MNHEY and SMNVEV (reference sequence). In DNA form, the CDR3 reads TGTGCCAGCAGTTTAAGGCGGGATAACTACGAGCAGTACTTC. It yields the protein CASSLRRDNYEQYF.

This chain joins TRBV4-1 and TRBJ2-5; 10 bases line up with TRBD2. In germline, CDR1 is MGHRA, CDR2 YSYEKL. The V gene end was trimmed by 2 bases and the J gene end by 2 bases; junction bases not matched to a gene: 5. There are 16 residues in the CDR3. Here the CDR3 DNA reads TGCGCCAGCAGCCAATTAGGACTAGCGGCTCAAGAGACCCAGTACTTC. It specifies CASSQLGLAAQETQYF.

J is TRBJ2-2 and V is TRBV4-1; D ambiguous. Trimming shortened V by 2 bases and J by 5 bases, and 3 bases separated the two germline ends. CDR3 length equals 12 residues. CDR1 is MGHRA, CDR2 YSYEKL, per germline. This chain's CDR3 is CASSQLTGELFF. DNA of the CDR3: TGCGCCAGCAGCCAACTAACCGGGGAGCTGTTTTTT.

The chain combines TRBV2 with TRBJ1-5; 8 bases are shared with TRBD1. V gave up 6 bases and J gave up 6 bases; unmatched junction bases: 7. This CDR3 contains 14 residues. Germline lookup yields CDR1 SNHLY and CDR2 FYNNEI. CDR3 loop: CASSATGEAQPQHF. Written as DNA, the CDR3 is TGTGCCAGCAGCGCGACAGGGGAGGCTCAGCCCCAGCATTTT.

The chain links TRBV27 to TRBJ2-6; a possible D gene is TRBD1 (6 bases). Germline loops: CDR1 MNHEY, CDR2 SMNVEV (reference sequence). Trimming took 3 bases from V and 2 from J, leaving 11 bases between them. There are 16 residues in the CDR3. CDR3 DNA sequence: TGTGCCAGCAGTTTTCAGGGGCCTCCTGGGGCCAACGTCCTGACTTTC. Protein: CASSFQGPPGANVLTF.

The rearrangement links TRBV6-5 to TRBJ1-1; D is ambiguous. The germline V gene has CDR1 MNHEY and CDR2 SVGAGI. This CDR3 contains 13 residues. V was shortened by 2 bases and J by 3 bases, with 7 bases between the two germline ends. The DNA of the CDR3 is TGTGCCAGCAGTTACAGACGGGACACTGAAGCTTTCTTT. This codes for CASSYRRDTEAFF.

This clone has just a few counts. The CDR3, as DNA: TGTGCCAGCAGCCAACAGGGAAACGGCTACACCTTC. It encodes CASSQQGNGYTF. The rearrangement links TRBV5-4 to TRBJ1-2, with a weak D call TRBD1 (6 bases). Germline V CDR1 and CDR2: SGHNT, YYREEE (reference sequence). CDR3 length: 12 residues. The V end was cut by 4 bases, the J end by 8 bases, with 12 bases between.

The chain uses TRBV6-6 and TRBJ2-1; the match to TRBD1 covers 10 bases. The CDR3 spans 16 residues. The junction had 7 bases not matched to a gene; V was cut back by 2 bases and J by 6 bases. Germline assignment: CDR1 MNHNY and CDR2 SVGAGI (reference sequence). CDR3: CASSYRSGTGVNEQFF. The CDR3 nucleotides are TGTGCCAGCAGTTACCGATCCGGGACAGGGGTCAATGAGCAGTTCTTC.

The J gene is TRBJ1-5, the V gene TRBV28, with D perhaps TRBD1 (5 bases). Between the trimmed V and J ends, which lost 4 bases and 0 bases, there was a span of 13 bases. Germline lookup yields CDR1 MDHEN and CDR2 SYDVKM. This CDR3 is built from 16 residues. Here the CDR3 DNA reads TGTGCCAGCAGTTCAGATCAGGGTAATAGCAATCAGCCCCAGCATTTT. Translation: CASSSDQGNSNQPQHF.

The chain employs TRBV30 and TRBJ2-5, with D unclear. The germline V gene encodes CDR1 GTSNPN and CDR2 SVGIG (reference sequence). The CDR3 length is 13 residues. Trimming stripped 0 bases from V and 5 bases from J, with 10 bases between. The CDR3 here is CAWSVSNGETQYF. In nucleotides, the CDR3 is TGTGCCTGGAGTGTATCGAACGGGGAGACCCAGTACTTC.

This clone appeared once. The chain employs TRBV29-1 and TRBJ1-1, with unresolved D. Germline CDR1 is SQVTM and CDR2 is ANQGSEA. V lost 2 bases and J lost 11, with 24 bases in between. The CDR3 is 15 amino acids. CDR3 region: CSVESLPGSMSPAFF. The CDR3 nucleotides are TGCAGCGTTGAATCTCTTCCCGGTTCAATGTCGCCTGCTTTCTTT.

This sequence joins TRBV2 and TRBJ2-7; 8 bases agree with TRBD1. The V segment lost 6 bases and the J segment 7 bases; nucleotides outside the gene matches: 11. The CDR3 consists of 14 residues. Germline V lookup: CDR1 SNHLY, CDR2 FYNNEI. The CDR3 here is CASRWGQARGEQYF. The DNA for the CDR3 is TGTGCCAGCAGATGGGGACAGGCCAGAGGAGAGCAGTACTTC.

The gene calls are TRBV30 and TRBJ2-3, with D possibly being TRBD1 (6 bases). The CDR3 totals 14 residues. Germline values: CDR1 GTSNPN, CDR2 SVGIG (reference sequence). Deletions cut 1 base from V and 1 base from J, with 9 bases between. The CDR3: CAWSAGVGTDTQYF. CDR3 nucleotides: TGTGCCTGGAGTGCAGGGGTAGGCACAGATACGCAGTATTTT.

The chain is built from TRBV28 and TRBJ1-5; possible D gene TRBD1, 5 bases. The germline V gene has CDR1 MDHEN and CDR2 SYDVKM. The CDR3 consists of 16 residues. Between the trimmed V and J ends, which lost 4 bases and 1 base, there was a span of 14 bases. The CDR3 loop reads CASSWTGLASNQPQHF. The CDR3 DNA is TGTGCCAGCAGTTGGACGGGACTGGCGAGCAATCAGCCCCAGCATTTT.

The chain has TRBV29-1 and TRBJ2-3; 11 positions match TRBD2. V was clipped by 6 bases and J by 4 bases; unmatched bases: 9. This CDR3 is 15 amino acids long. Germline values: CDR1 SQVTM, CDR2 ANQGSEA. The CDR3 is CSVVGTSGSSDTQYF. The CDR3 DNA follows: TGCAGCGTCGTCGGCACTAGCGGGAGTTCAGATACGCAGTATTTT.